This T cell receptor (beta chain) emerged from a study of T cell responses to AZD1222 COVID-19 vaccine. Turning to the study itself: Pooling was applied to second doses at about 4 or about 12 weeks.

The CDR3 spans 15 residues. The germline V and J ends were trimmed by 7 bases and 4 bases, with 17 bases remaining between them. Germline V gene sequence: CDR1 LNHDA, CDR2 SQIVND (reference sequence). Points from the study as a whole: Unmutated variant regions reportedly attract nearly half of all spike-specific TCRs. Across the whole spike, CD4 TCRs peaked at regions 160-218 and 743-854.

The table came from immunoSEQ multiplex PCR; TCRdb's copy has only in-frame clones and leaves some out. The data show 110,000 to 150,000 clones, around 93% seen once. Comments on this clone: Antigen: not known.

This clonotype was sampled from an adult in good health. The sequences come from peripheral blood, collected on day 0 of AZD1222 vaccination. The rearrangement uses TRBV19 and TRBJ1-5; D might be TRBD1 (5 bases). For the CDR3, the DNA is TGTGCCAGTAATCCAGGTCCTAAGGGGAATCAGCCCCAGCATTTT. It codes for CASNPGPKGNQPQHF.